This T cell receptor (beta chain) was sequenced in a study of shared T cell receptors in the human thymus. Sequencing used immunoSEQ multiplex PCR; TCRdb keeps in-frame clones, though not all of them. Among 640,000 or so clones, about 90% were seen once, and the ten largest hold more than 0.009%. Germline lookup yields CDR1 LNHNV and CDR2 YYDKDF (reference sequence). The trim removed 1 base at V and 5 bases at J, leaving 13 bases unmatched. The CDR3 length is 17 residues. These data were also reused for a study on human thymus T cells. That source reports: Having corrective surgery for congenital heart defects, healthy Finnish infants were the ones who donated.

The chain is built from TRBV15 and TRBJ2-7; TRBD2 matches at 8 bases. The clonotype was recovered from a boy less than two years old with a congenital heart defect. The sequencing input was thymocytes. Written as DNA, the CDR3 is TGTGCCACCAGCAGAGGGCCGAGAGCGGGAGAGGCCCACGAGCAGTACTTC. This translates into CATSRGPRAGEAHEQYF. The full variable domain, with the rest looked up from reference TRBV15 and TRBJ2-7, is DAMVIQNPRYQVTQFGKPVTLSCSQTLNHNVMYWYQQKSSQAPKLLFHYYDKDFNNEADTPDNFQSRRPNTSFCFLDIRSPGLGDTAMYLCATSRGPRAGEAHEQYFGPGTRLTVT.